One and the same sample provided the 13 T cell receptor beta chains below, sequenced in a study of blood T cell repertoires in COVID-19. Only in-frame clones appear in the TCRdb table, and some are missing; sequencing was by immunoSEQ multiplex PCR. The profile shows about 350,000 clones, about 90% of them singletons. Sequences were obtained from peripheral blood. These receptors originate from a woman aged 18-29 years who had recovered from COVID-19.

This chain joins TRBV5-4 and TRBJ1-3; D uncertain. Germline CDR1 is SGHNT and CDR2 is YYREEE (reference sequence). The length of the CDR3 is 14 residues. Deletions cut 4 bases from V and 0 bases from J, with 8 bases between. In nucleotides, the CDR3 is TGTGCCAGCAGCCGCAGAGGCTCTGGAAACACCATATATTTT. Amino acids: CASSRRGSGNTIYF.

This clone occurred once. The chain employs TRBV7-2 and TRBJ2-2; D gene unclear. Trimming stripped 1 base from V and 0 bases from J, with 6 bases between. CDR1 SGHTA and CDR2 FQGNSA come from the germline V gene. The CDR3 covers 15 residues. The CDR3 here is CASSLVFANTGELFF. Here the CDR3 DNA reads TGTGCCAGCAGCTTAGTCTTTGCGAACACCGGGGAGCTGTTTTTT.

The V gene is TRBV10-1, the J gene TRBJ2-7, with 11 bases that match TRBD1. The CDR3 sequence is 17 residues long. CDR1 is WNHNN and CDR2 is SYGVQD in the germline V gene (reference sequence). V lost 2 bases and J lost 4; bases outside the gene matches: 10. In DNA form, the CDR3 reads TGCGCCAGCAGTGAGGCACCAAGGACAGGGGGCTTGTACGAGCAGTACGTC. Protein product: CASSEAPRTGGLYEQYV.

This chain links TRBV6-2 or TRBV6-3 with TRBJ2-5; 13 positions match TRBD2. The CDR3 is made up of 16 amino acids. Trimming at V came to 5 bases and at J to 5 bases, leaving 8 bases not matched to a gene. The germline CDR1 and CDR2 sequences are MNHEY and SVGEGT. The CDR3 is CASSTGTSGIIETQYF. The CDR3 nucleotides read TGTGCCAGCAGTACTGGGACTAGCGGGATAATTGAGACCCAGTACTTC.

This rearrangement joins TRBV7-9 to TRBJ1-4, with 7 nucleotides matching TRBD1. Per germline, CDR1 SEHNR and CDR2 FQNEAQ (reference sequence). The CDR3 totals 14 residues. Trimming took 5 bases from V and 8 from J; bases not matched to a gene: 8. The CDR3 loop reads CASSADRVGEKLFF. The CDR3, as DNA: TGTGCCAGCAGCGCCGACAGGGTTGGGGAAAAACTGTTTTTT.

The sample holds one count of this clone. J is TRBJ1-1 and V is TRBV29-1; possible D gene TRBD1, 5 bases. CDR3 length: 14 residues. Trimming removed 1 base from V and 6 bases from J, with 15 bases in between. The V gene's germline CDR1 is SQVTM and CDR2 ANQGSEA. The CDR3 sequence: CSVEVGRVIAEAFF. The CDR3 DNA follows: TGCAGCGTTGAAGTAGGCAGGGTGATCGCTGAAGCTTTCTTT.

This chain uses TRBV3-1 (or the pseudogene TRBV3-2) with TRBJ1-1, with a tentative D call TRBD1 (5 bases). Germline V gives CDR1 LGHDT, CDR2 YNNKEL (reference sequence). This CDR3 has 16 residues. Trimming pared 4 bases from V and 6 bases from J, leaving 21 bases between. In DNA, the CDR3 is TGTGCCAGCAGCCCCCGTCCGGACACAAGAAAGCCTGAAGCTTTCTTT. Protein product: CASSPRPDTRKPEAFF.

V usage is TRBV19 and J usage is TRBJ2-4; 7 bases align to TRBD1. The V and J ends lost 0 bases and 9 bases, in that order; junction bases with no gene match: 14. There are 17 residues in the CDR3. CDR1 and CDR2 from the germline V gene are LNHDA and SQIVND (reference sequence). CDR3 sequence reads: CASSIDPSGTVGSIQYF. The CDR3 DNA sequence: TGTGCCAGTAGTATAGATCCGTCGGGGACAGTTGGGAGCATTCAGTACTTC.

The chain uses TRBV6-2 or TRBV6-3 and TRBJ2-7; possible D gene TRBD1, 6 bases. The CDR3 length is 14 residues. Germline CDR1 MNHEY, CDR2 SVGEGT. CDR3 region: CVSSYALPGAEQYV. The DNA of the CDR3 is TGTGTCAGCAGTTACGCCCTCCCAGGGGCCGAGCAGTACGTC.

The chain's CDR3 is CAWRRSRPLNEKLFF. The CDR3, as DNA: TGTGCCTGGAGGAGGTCCCGGCCACTTAATGAAAAACTGTTTTTT. The V call is TRBV30, the J call TRBJ1-4; no clear D gene. CDR3 length: 15 residues. Germline assignment: CDR1 GTSNPN and CDR2 SVGIG (reference sequence). Between the trimmed V and J ends, which lost 3 bases and 4 bases, there was a span of 15 bases. Full variable domain (missing parts from reference TRBV30 and TRBJ1-4): SQTIHQWPATLVQPVGSPLSLECTVEGTSNPNLYWYRQAAGRGLQLLFYSVGIGQISSEVPQNLSASRPQDRQFILSSKKLLLSDSGFYLCAWRRSRPLNEKLFFGSGTQLSVL.

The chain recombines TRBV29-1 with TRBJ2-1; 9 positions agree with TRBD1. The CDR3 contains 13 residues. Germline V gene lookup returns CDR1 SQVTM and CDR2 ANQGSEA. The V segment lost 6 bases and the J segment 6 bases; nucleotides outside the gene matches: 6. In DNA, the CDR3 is TGCAGCGTAGGGACAGGGACGGGCAATGAGCAGTTCTTC. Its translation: CSVGTGTGNEQFF.

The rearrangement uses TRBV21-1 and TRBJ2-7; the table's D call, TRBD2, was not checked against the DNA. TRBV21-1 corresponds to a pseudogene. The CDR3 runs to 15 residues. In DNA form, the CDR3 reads TGTGCCAGCAGCAAAGAGCGGGGGGCCTCCTACGAGCAGTACGTC. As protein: CASSKERGASYEQYV.

CDR3 sequence: CATSRGGSTINEQFF. The DNA for the CDR3 is TGTGCCACCAGTCGGGGCGGGAGCACAATCAATGAGCAGTTCTTC. This chain connects TRBV24-1 to TRBJ2-1; 7 positions match TRBD2. Trimming took 6 bases from V and 6 from J; bases not matched to a gene: 10. Germline values: CDR1 KGHDR, CDR2 SFDVKD. This CDR3 has 15 residues.